The entry below describes one T cell receptor beta chain. Germline V gene sequence: CDR1 SGDLS, CDR2 YYNGEE. V was trimmed by 1 base and J by 6 bases, leaving 12 bases between them. This CDR3 has 14 amino acids. The data stem from a study of blood T cell repertoires in COVID-19. Looking at the study overall: The samples span acute and convalescent COVID-19 from the United States, Italy and Spain.

Per the original data handling: Reference gene primer amplification gave estimated nucleated cell counts. Only in-frame clones appear in the TCRdb table, and some are missing; sequencing was by immunoSEQ multiplex PCR. V and J calls and clone size are those listed in that table; D and trimming were worked out from the DNA. The sample includes approximately 70,000 clones, 70% to 90% of them seen just once. The chain recombines TRBV9 with TRBJ2-3; the D is unclear. Material for sequencing was peripheral blood. The receptor comes from a human donor in a cohort sampled during active COVID-19. CDR3 loop: CASSVLPSPDTQYF. CDR3 DNA sequence: TGTGCCAGCAGCGTACTCCCGTCTCCGGATACGCAGTATTTT.